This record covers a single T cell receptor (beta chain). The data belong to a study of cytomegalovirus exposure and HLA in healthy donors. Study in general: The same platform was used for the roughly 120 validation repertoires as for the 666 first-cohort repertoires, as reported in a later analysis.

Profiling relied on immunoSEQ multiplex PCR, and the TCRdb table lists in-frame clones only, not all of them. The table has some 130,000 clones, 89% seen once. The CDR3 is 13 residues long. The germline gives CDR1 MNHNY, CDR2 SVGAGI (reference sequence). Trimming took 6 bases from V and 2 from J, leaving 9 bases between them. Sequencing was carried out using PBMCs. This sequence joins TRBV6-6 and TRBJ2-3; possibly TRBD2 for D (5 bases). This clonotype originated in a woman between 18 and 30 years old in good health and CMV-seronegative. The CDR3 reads CASREAHTDTQYF. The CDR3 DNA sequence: TGTGCCAGCAGGGAGGCTCACACAGATACGCAGTATTTT.